This T cell receptor (beta chain) is drawn from a study of blood T cells in healthy people across ages (dated by TCRdb to the mid-2010s). As for the study more broadly: In model experiments, roughly one uniquely barcoded TCR beta cDNA molecule per two T cells was captured by template switching. For two donors (one aged 18 to 30 and one aged 80 or older), the study analyzed two additional independent replicas of 1 million unique cDNA reads from the same blood draw. Age-related changes in TCR beta repertoire diversity were measured in the study by deep sequencing normalized with unique cDNA molecular identifiers. The donors were divided into four age groups: young (average about 16 years), middle-aged (almost 40), aged (about 60) and long-lived (82). To avoid experimental bias, donors of different ages were distributed randomly across sequencing lanes.

Looking up the germline V gene (reference sequence) yields CDR1 DFQATT and CDR2 SNEGSKA. The germline ends are 11 bases apart after V is trimmed by 5 bases and J by 0 bases. The CDR3 runs 13 residues from the cysteine to the phenylalanine. The only DNA kept is the CDR3, 39 bases in frame from the first base. The investigation overall reported the following: Observed TCR beta diversity per million T cells fell roughly linearly with age, and a significant reduction was already apparent by age roughly 40. Observed TCR beta diversity correlated strongly with the percentage of naive T cells measured by flow cytometry. Because profiling used bulk unsorted PBMCs, naive and antigen-experienced compartments could not be compared conclusively. Estimates of total diversity based on one million sequenced T cells were considered lower bounds and underestimates. Because donor CMV infection status was unknown, age-related changes in expanded clonotypes were potentially confounded. Compared with the aged group, the long-lived group had more naive CD4+ T cells, fewer expanded clones and increased TCR diversity, a pattern suggesting age selection.

The library was produced with 5' RACE. TCRdb lists the instrument as Illumina HiSeq 2500. A second PCR of 7 to 11 cycles was performed with a sample-barcoded 5' primer and a J-beta primer mix. Each TCR beta cDNA molecule received a unique molecular identifier from a template-switch 5' adaptor carrying 12 random nucleotides. At least 3 million CDR3-containing paired-end reads were obtained from each sample. First-strand cDNA was synthesized from all RNA with the Mint cDNA synthesis kit, primed by a TRBC-specific oligonucleotide. All cDNA was treated with uracil-DNA glycosylase and then went through a first 18-cycle PCR with the universal primers M1SS and BC2_uni_R. From the authors' description of their analysis: For normalization, 1 million high-quality reads were randomly selected from each sample, with every read carrying a distinct molecular identifier. Reads sharing molecular identifiers were discarded rather than binned into consensus sequences. CDR3 identification, clonotype clustering and error correction used MiTCR with a Q25 quality threshold and the strictest error-elimination algorithm. A nonparametric unseen species model using Euler transformation provided a lower-bound estimate of total TCR beta diversity. Through fastp at Q25 and MiXCR, TCRdb rebuilt clones from the public reads, retaining in-frame beta chains. Entries are consolidated by CDR3 protein sequence, retaining the most common genes and DNA. TCRdb's processing, not the authors', yielded these V and J calls. Within this sample are about 1.5 million distinct CDR3 sequences, with 42% of them counted one time only. Roughly 7.9% of the sample comes from the top ten.

Donors were under 40 systemically healthy Caucasian individuals from Russia aged roughly 6 to 95 years. Each donor gave ten milliliters of peripheral blood, collected into EDTA-treated Vacutainer tubes. PBMCs were isolated by Ficoll-Paque density-gradient centrifugation, with at least 6.5 million obtained per sample. Trizol reagent was used to extract total RNA from the PBMCs, yielding at least 5.5 micrograms per sample. For every donor, flow cytometry on a PBMC aliquot measured the percentage of naive CD45RAhigh/CD27high T cells. This clonotype was seen more than once but under ten times. The specificity of this receptor is unknown. Nothing much larger sits one base from this clone, and base qualities are not available.

The TCR sequence derives from a woman aged 18-30 years in good health. The sequencing input was blood. The chain joins TRBV20-1 to TRBJ2-7; TRBD2 is possibly the D segment (6 matching bases). DNA sequence: TGCAGTGCTTTGACTAGGGACTCCTACGAGCAGTACTTC. The encoded protein is CSALTRDSYEQYF.